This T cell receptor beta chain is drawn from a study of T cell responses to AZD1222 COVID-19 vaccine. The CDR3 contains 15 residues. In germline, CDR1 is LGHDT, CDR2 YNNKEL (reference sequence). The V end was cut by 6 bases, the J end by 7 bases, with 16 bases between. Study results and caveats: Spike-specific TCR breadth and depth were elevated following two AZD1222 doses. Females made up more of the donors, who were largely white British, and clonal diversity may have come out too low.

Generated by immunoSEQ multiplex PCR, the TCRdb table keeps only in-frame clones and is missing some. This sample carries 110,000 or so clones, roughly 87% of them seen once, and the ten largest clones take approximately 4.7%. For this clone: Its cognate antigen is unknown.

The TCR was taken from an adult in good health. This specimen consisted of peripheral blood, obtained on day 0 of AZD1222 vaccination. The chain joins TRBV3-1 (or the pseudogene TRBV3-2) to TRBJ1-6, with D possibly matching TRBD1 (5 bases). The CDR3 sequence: CASSPRRTPNSPLHF. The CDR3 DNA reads TGTGCCAGCAGTCCACGCCGGACACCGAATTCACCCCTCCACTTT.